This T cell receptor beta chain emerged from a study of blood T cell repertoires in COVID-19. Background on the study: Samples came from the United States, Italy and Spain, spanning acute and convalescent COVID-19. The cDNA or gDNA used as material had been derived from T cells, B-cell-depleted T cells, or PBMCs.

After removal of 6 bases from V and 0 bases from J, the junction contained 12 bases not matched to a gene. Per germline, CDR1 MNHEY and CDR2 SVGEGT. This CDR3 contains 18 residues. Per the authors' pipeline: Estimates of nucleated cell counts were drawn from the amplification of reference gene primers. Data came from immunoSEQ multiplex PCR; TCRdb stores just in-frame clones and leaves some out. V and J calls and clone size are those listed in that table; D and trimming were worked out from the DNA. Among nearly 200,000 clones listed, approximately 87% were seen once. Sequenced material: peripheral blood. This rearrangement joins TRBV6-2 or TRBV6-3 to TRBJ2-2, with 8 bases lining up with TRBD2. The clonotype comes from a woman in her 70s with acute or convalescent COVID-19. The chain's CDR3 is CASRYARASGSNTGELFF. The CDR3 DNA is TGTGCCAGCAGATACGCCCGGGCTAGCGGGTCGAACACCGGGGAGCTGTTTTTT.